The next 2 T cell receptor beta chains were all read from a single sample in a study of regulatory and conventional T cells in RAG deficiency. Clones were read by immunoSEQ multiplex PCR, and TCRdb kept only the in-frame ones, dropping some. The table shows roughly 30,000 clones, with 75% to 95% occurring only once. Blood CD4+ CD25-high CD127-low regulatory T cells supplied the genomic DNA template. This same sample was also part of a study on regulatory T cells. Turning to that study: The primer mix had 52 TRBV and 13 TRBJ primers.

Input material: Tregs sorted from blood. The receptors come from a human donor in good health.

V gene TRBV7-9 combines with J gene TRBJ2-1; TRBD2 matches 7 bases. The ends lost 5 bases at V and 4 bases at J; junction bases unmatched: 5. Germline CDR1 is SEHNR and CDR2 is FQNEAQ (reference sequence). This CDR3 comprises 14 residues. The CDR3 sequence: CASSPGGTYNEQFF. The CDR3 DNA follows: TGTGCCAGCAGCCCCGGGGGGACGTACAATGAGCAGTTCTTC.

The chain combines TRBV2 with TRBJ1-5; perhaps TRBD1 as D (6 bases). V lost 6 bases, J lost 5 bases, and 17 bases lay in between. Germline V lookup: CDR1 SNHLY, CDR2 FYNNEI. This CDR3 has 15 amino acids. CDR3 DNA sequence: TGTGCCAGCAGAGACTCCCGGGGGGCCTATCAGCCCCAGCATTTT. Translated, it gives CASRDSRGAYQPQHF.